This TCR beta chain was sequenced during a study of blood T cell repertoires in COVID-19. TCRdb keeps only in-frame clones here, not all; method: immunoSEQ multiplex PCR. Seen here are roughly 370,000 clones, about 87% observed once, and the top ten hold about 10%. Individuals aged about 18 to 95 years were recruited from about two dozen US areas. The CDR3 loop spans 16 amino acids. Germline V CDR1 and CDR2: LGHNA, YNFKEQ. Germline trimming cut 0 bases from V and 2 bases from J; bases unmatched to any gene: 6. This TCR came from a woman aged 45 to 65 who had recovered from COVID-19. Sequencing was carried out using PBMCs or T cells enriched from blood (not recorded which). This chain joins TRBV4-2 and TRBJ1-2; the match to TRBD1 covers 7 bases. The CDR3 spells CASSQDVGTVNYGYTF. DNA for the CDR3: TGTGCCAGCAGCCAAGATGTCGGGACAGTAAACTATGGCTACACCTTC.